Listed below are T cell receptor beta chains from one sample, sequenced in a study of HIV-infected patients and healthy controls. MiXCR, run by TCRdb on the 5' RACE reads, gives a single entry per CDR3 protein. This sample has 50,000 to 80,000 distinct CDR3 sequences; around 21% occur once, and the top ten carry approximately 1.5%. Sequencing was carried out using CD4+ T cells from blood. These receptors all come from a human donor in good health. Both conserved end residues are part of each CDR3. D genes are given only for firm matches. A row's size may be missing; if present it is once, few, many or a size class.

- - TRBJ1-6 TRBV19 CASSLSTGLSPLHF TGTGCCAGTAGTCTCTCCACCGGGCTCTCACCCCTCCACTTT
- TRBD2 TRBJ2-5 TRBV7-9 CASSLRPSGPTETQYF TGTGCCAGCAGCTTACGGCCTAGCGGGCCAACAGAGACCCAGTACTTC
many TRBD2 TRBJ2-2 TRBV12-3/TRBV12-4 CASSSGLLMNTGELFF TGTGCCAGCAGTTCGGGACTATTGATGAACACCGGGGAGCTGTTTTTT
- TRBD2 TRBJ2-3 TRBV19 CASTPAGYSDTQYF TGTGCCAGTACTCCAGCGGGGTACTCAGATACGCAGTATTTT
many - TRBJ1-1 TRBV20-1 CSARGWDRGTEAFF TGCAGTGCTAGAGGTTGGGACCGAGGGACTGAAGCTTTCTTT
many - TRBJ2-1 TRBV12-3/TRBV12-4 CASSLGFVVAYNEQFF TGTGCCAGCAGTTTAGGGTTCGTGGTTGCCTACAATGAGCAGTTCTTC
few TRBD2 TRBJ2-3 TRBV10-2 CASSDLRDYHTDTQYF TGCGCCAGCAGTGACCTCCGGGACTACCACACAGATACGCAGTATTTT
many - TRBJ2-3 TRBV6-2/TRBV6-3 CASSYMGLATQYF TGTGCCAGCAGTTATATGGGTCTAGCGACGCAGTATTTT
- - TRBJ2-2 TRBV24-1 CATSKATGSTGELFF TGTGCCACCAGTAAAGCAACAGGGTCCACCGGGGAGCTGTTTTTT
many - TRBJ1-1 TRBV20-1 CSAPRHWWTGDTEAFF TGCAGTGCCCCGCGACACTGGTGGACCGGAGACACTGAAGCTTTCTTT
- TRBD1 TRBJ2-7 TRBV29-1 CSVKGARRYEQYF TGCAGCGTTAAGGGGGCGCGGCGCTACGAGCAGTACTTC
- - TRBJ2-3 TRBV2 CASSARGSSQLSTDTQYF TGTGCCAGCAGCGCGCGAGGAAGTAGTCAGCTCAGCACAGATACGCAGTATTTT
few TRBD2 TRBJ2-1 TRBV5-1 CASSREGAYNEQFF TGCGCCAGCTCGAGGGAGGGTGCCTACAATGAGCAGTTCTTC
- TRBD1 TRBJ1-2 TRBV19 CASSTGTGGYYGYTF TGTGCCAGTAGTACCGGGACAGGGGGCTACTATGGCTACACCTTC
- - TRBJ1-1 TRBV11-1 CASSLNRPLNTEAFF TGTGCCAGCAGCTTAAACAGGCCACTTAACACTGAAGCTTTCTTT
few - TRBJ2-3 TRBV6-5 CASTTRDPAETDTQYF TGTGCCAGCACCACTAGGGACCCCGCTGAGACAGATACGCAGTATTTT
many TRBD1 TRBJ2-3 TRBV27 CASSSGTGNADTQYF TGTGCCAGCAGTTCCGGGACAGGGAATGCGGATACGCAGTATTTT
few - TRBJ1-4 TRBV2 CASNGPYNEKLFF TGTGCCAGCAACGGGCCCTATAATGAAAAACTGTTTTTT
- TRBD1 TRBJ1-1 TRBV5-4 CASRPDRANTEAFF TGTGCCAGCAGGCCGGACAGGGCGAACACTGAAGCTTTCTTT
many - TRBJ1-2 TRBV7-2 CASSLAQGDYGYTF TGTGCCAGCAGCTTAGCCCAGGGAGACTATGGCTACACCTTC
- - TRBJ2-7 TRBV6-5 CASSRDADYEQYF TGTGCCAGCAGCCGGGACGCCGACTACGAGCAGTACTTC
many TRBD1 TRBJ1-1 TRBV10-3 CAIRPGTGNTEAFF TGTGCCATCCGACCCGGGACAGGGAACACTGAAGCTTTCTTT
- - TRBJ2-3 TRBV10-3 CAISAKRGTDTQYF TGTGCCATCAGTGCTAAGCGGGGCACAGATACGCAGTATTTT
- TRBD2 TRBJ2-7 TRBV5-4 CASSSGLETYEQYF TGTGCCAGCAGCTCGGGACTAGAAACCTACGAGCAGTACTTC
many TRBD1 TRBJ2-1 TRBV29-1 CSVEDWTGGLQFF TGCAGCGTTGAAGATTGGACAGGGGGTTTGCAGTTCTTC
many - TRBJ2-3 TRBV6-1 CASRLKDIHSTDTQYF TGTGCCAGCAGACTAAAGGACATCCACAGCACAGATACGCAGTATTTT
many TRBD1 TRBJ2-5 TRBV7-6 CASSCPGQGEETQYF TGTGCCAGCAGCTGCCCAGGACAGGGAGAAGAGACCCAGTACTTC
- - TRBJ2-3 TRBV12-3/TRBV12-4 CASGMKADTQYF TGTGCCAGCGGGATGAAGGCAGATACGCAGTATTTT
few - TRBJ2-7 TRBV7-9 CASSHEAYEQYF TGTGCCAGCAGCCATGAAGCCTACGAGCAGTACTTC
- TRBD1 TRBJ2-7 TRBV5-1 CASSLDPPGQGGYEQYF TGCGCCAGCAGCTTGGATCCTCCGGGACAGGGGGGGTACGAGCAGTACTTC
- - TRBJ1-2 TRBV18 CASSPPTPSESYTF TGTGCCAGCTCACCACCCACTCCTTCGGAGTCCTACACCTTC
few TRBD1 TRBJ2-3 TRBV19 CASSRDRVRDTQYF TGTGCCAGTAGCCGGGACAGGGTTAGGGATACGCAGTATTTT
- TRBD2 TRBJ2-5 TRBV7-2 CASSGGGAEETQYF TGTGCCAGCAGCGGCGGGGGGGCGGAAGAGACCCAGTACTTC
- - TRBJ2-2 TRBV5-4 CASSWGLSGELFF TGTGCCAGCAGCTGGGGGTTATCGGGGGAGCTGTTTTTT
few TRBD1 TRBJ1-2 TRBV7-2 CASSLRTGQDYGYTF TGTGCCAGCAGCTTAAGAACAGGACAGGACTATGGCTACACCTTC
many TRBD1 TRBJ2-7 TRBV7-8 CASSLGTGAFYEQYF TGTGCCAGCAGCCTCGGGACAGGTGCCTTTTACGAGCAGTACTTC
- - TRBJ1-4 TRBV20-1 CSARRQGNEKLFF TGCAGTGCTAGGAGGCAGGGGAACGAAAAACTGTTTTTT
many - TRBJ1-5 TRBV7-2 CASSRTAGAGSNQPQHF TGTGCCAGCAGCCGAACGGCGGGAGCCGGGAGCAATCAGCCCCAGCATTTT
few TRBD1 TRBJ1-5 TRBV20-1 CSARRDRRNGNQPQHF TGCAGTGCTAGACGGGACAGGAGGAATGGCAATCAGCCCCAGCATTTT
few - TRBJ2-7 TRBV7-9 CASSLPDSREQYF TGTGCCAGCAGCTTACCTGACAGTCGCGAGCAGTACTTC
- - TRBJ2-7 TRBV9 CASSVDGTTYEQYF TGTGCCAGCAGCGTAGACGGGACAACGTACGAGCAGTACTTC
- - TRBJ2-1 TRBV13 CASSPPYFGGAKRSDEQFF TGTGCCAGCAGCCCGCCCTACTTTGGCGGGGCTAAGAGGTCGGATGAGCAGTTCTTC
many - TRBJ1-4 TRBV20-1 CSARGLDSTNEKLFF TGCAGTGCTAGGGGGTTAGATTCAACTAATGAAAAACTGTTTTTT
many - TRBJ1-2 TRBV20-1 CSASRTQIQRGYGYTF TGCAGTGCTAGCAGGACACAAATCCAGCGGGGCTATGGCTACACCTTC
few - TRBJ1-1 TRBV20-1 CSARGDRSEAFF TGCAGTGCTAGAGGAGACAGGTCTGAAGCTTTCTTT
- TRBD2 TRBJ2-3 TRBV24-1 CATSAGTSGRTDTQYF TGTGCCACCAGTGCCGGGACTAGCGGGCGCACAGATACGCAGTATTTT
- - TRBJ2-1 TRBV29-1 CSVADRSSYNEQFF TGCAGCGTTGCTGACAGAAGCTCCTACAATGAGCAGTTCTTC
few TRBD1 TRBJ2-6 TRBV5-6 CASSSTGVGANVLTF TGTGCCAGCAGCTCCACAGGGGTCGGGGCCAACGTCCTGACTTTC
many - TRBJ1-2 TRBV30 CAGQEDGNYGYTF TGTGCCGGACAAGAGGACGGTAACTATGGCTACACCTTC
many - TRBJ2-5 TRBV29-1 CSVGPQETQYF TGCAGCGTCGGCCCCCAAGAGACCCAGTACTTC
many - TRBJ1-5 TRBV11-2 CASSFRANQPQHF TGTGCCAGCAGCTTCAGGGCCAATCAGCCCCAGCATTTT
- TRBD1 TRBJ1-2 TRBV20-1 CSLSDRAYYGYTF TGCAGCCTATCCGACAGGGCATACTATGGCTACACCTTC
- - TRBJ2-3 TRBV6-5 CASTRTSSGGMRTDTQYF TGTGCCAGCACCAGAACTAGCTCCGGGGGAATGCGCACAGATACGCAGTATTTT
few TRBD2 TRBJ2-1 TRBV7-9 CASSSAGGVEQFF TGTGCCAGCAGCTCCGCGGGAGGGGTGGAGCAGTTCTTC